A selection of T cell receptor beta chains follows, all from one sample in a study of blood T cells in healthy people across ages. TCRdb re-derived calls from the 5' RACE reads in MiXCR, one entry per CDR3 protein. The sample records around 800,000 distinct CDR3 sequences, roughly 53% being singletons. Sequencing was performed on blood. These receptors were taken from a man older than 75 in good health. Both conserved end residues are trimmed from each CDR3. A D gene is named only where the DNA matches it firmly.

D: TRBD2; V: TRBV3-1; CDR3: ASSRGTTYEQY
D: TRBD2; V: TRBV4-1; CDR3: ASSQLAGGQHRYAY
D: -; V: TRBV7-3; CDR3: ASSFLSTGTEAF
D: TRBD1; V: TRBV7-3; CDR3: ASSPTQGQGTDTQY
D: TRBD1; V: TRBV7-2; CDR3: AGSLGRGRNHRYAY
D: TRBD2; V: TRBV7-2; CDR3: ASSLRAGGLSLVYNEQY
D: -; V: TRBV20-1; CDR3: SAQHRLSYAY
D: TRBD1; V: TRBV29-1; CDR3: SVVRTGQGTEAF
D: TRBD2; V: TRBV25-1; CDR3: ASSERTSGRAQTQY
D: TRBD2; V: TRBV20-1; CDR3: SASFDSGGLLGDYEQY
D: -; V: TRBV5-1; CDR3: ASSWGIGILDEKLF
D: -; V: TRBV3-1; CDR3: ASSQPGGKYGYT
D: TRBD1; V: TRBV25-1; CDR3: ASSESQGAMNTEAF
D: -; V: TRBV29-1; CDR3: SVGGNGQETQY
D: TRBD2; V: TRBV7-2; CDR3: ASSLDSLAGNRYAY
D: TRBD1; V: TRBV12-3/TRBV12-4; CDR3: ASSGNRGNTDTQY
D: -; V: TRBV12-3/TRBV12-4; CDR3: ASTPSGGRIGEQF
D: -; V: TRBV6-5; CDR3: ASRTGVTNEKLF
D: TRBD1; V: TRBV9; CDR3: ASSAGQGGHSYNSPLH
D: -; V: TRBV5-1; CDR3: ASSLEGQMGQPQH
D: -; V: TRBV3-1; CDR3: ASSREDEQF
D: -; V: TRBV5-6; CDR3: ASSGAGLVFYEQY
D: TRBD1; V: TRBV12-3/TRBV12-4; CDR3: ASTNRDRRANYGYT
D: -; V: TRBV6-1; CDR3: ASSEPGLRKYT
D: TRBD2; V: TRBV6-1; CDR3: ASRPQGLAGVPYEQY
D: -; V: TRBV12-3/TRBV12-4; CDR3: ASRPPGNEQF